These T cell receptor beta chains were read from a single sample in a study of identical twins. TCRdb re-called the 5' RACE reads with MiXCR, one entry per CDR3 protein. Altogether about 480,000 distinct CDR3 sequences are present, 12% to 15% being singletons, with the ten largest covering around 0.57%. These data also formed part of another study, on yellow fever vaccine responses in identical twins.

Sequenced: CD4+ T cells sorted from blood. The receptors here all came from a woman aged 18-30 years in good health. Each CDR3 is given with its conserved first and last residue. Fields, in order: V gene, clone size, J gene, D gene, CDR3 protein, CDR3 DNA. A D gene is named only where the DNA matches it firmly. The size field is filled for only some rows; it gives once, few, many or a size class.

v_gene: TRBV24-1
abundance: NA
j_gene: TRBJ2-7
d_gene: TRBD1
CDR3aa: CATSDQRQGFGQYF
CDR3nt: TGTGCCACCAGTGATCAACGACAGGGGTTCGGGCAGTACTTC

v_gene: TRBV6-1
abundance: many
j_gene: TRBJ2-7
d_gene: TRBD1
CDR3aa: CASRRTGVSYEQYF
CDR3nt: TGTGCCAGCAGACGGACAGGGGTTAGCTACGAGCAGTACTTC

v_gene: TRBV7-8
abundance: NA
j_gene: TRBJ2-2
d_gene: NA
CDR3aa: CASSVPQRTAGELFF
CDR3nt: TGTGCCAGCAGCGTACCCCAACGGACCGCCGGGGAGCTGTTTTTT

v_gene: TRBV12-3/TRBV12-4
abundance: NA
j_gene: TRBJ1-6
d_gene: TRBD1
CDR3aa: CASSLDRGGNSPLHF
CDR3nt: TGTGCCAGCAGTCTCGACAGGGGAGGAAATTCACCCCTCCACTTT

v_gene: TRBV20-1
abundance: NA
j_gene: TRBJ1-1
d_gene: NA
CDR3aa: CSPSEVTEAFF
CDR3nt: TGCAGTCCCTCGGAGGTCACTGAAGCTTTCTTT

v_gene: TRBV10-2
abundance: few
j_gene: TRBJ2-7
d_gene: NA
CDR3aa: CASRPWGGSYEQYF
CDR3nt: TGCGCCAGCAGACCCTGGGGAGGCTCCTACGAGCAGTACTTC

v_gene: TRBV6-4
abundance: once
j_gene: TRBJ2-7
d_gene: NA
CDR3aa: CASGDRAGPAYEQYF
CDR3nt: TGTGCCAGCGGTGACCGGGCGGGGCCAGCCTACGAGCAGTACTTC

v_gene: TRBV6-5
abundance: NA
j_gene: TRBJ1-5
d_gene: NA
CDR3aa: CASSYAAGGGQPQHF
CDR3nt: TGTGCCAGCAGTTACGCGGCCGGGGGGGGTCAGCCCCAGCATTTT

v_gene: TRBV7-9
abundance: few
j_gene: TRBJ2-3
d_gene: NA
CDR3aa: CASSQPGASDTDTQYF
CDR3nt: TGTGCCAGCAGCCAACCTGGTGCTAGCGACACAGATACGCAGTATTTT

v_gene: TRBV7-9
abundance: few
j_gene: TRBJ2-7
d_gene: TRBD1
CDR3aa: CASTHRDRDDEQYF
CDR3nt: TGTGCCAGCACTCACCGGGACAGGGACGACGAGCAGTACTTC

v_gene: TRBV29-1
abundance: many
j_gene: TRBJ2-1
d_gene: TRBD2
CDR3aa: CSVGRGGLAGGSISYNEQFF
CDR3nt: TGCAGCGTTGGAAGAGGCGGACTAGCGGGAGGATCAATCTCCTACAATGAGCAGTTCTTC

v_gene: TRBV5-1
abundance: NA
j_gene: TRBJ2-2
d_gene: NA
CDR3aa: CASGSGLLTGVLFF
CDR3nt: TGCGCCAGCGGCTCCGGGCTGCTCACCGGGGTGCTGTTTTTT

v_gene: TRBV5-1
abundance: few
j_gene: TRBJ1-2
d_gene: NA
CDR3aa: CASSSDGSNYGYTF
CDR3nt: TGCGCCAGCAGCTCGGACGGATCTAACTATGGCTACACCTTC

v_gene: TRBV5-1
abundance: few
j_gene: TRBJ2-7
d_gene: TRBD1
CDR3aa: CASSSPQGVEQYF
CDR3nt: TGCGCCAGCAGCTCGCCCCAGGGGGTAGAGCAGTACTTC

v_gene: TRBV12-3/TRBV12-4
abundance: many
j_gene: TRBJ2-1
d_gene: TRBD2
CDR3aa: CASRGAGGRGGNEQFF
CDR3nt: TGTGCCAGCAGAGGAGCGGGGGGGCGTGGGGGTAATGAGCAGTTCTTC

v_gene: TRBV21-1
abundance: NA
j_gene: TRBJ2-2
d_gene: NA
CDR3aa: CASSKGPQQRRRDCGTGVTGELFF
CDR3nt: TGTGCCAGCAGCAAAGGACCGCAGCAAAGGAGAAGAGATTGCGGGACAGGGGTCACCGGGGAGCTGTTTTTT

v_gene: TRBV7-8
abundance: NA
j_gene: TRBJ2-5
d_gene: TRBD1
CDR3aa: CASSPRQGSLQETQYF
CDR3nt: TGTGCCAGCAGCCCTCGACAGGGGTCCCTCCAAGAGACCCAGTACTTC

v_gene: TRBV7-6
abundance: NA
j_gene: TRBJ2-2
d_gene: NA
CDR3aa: CASSVTENTGELFF
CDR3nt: TGTGCCAGCAGCGTGACAGAGAACACCGGGGAGCTGTTTTTT

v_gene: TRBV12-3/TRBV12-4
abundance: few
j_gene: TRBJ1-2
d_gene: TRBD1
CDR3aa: CASSSSGGPNYGYTF
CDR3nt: TGTGCCAGCAGCTCCTCAGGGGGACCTAACTATGGCTACACCTTC

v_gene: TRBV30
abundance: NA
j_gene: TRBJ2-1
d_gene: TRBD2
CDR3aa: CAWSVLAGEYEQFF
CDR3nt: TGTGCCTGGAGTGTACTAGCGGGAGAGTATGAGCAGTTCTTC

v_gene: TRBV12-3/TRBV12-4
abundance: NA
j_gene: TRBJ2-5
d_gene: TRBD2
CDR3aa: CARTKNQRLALRKETQYF
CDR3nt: TGTGCCCGCACCAAAAACCAAAGACTAGCACTTAGGAAAGAGACCCAGTACTTC

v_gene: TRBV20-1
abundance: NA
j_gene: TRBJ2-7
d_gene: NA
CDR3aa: CSARDWGRHYEQYF
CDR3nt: TGCAGTGCTAGAGACTGGGGAAGGCACTACGAGCAGTACTTC

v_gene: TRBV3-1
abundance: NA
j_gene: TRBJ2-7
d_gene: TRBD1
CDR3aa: CASSQQRLDRDNEQYF
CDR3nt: TGTGCCAGCAGCCAACAACGACTTGACAGGGACAACGAGCAGTACTTC

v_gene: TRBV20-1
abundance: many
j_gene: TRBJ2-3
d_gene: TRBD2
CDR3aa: CSASDPGTSDYTQYF
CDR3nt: TGCAGTGCTAGTGACCCCGGGACTAGCGACTATACGCAGTATTTT

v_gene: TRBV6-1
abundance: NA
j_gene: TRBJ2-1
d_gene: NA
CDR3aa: CASSPQGRGENEQFF
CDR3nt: TGTGCCAGCAGTCCTCAGGGGCGTGGTGAGAATGAGCAGTTCTTC

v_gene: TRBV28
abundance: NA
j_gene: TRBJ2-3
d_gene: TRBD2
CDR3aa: CASRNSGGTDTQYF
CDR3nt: TGTGCCAGCAGAAATAGCGGGGGCACAGATACGCAGTATTTT

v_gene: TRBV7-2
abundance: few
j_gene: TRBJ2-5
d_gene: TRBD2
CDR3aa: CASSLGSTSGGGETQYF
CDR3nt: TGTGCCAGCAGCTTAGGATCCACTAGCGGGGGAGGCGAGACCCAGTACTTC